This T cell receptor (beta chain) comes out of a study of cytomegalovirus exposure and HLA in healthy donors. For the study at large: From HLA-typed donors, an early data release held approximately 85 million unique TCRs.

The count of this clone is one. Its antigen is not known. 60 Vbeta and 13 Jbeta primers were used in PCR. Some clones are missing from TCRdb's copy, which holds only in-frame ones; the method was immunoSEQ multiplex PCR. Of some 150,000 clones detected, about 9.1% appear once; the ten largest clones hold about 7.5%. Findings and limits, study-wide: V- and J-gene trimming of TCR beta was linked (in a later analysis) to a missense DCLRE1C variant.

The CDR3 is 12 amino acids. CDR1 is SGHNT, CDR2 YENEEA, per germline. Trimming took 5 bases from V and 9 from J; bases not matched to a gene: 4. Donors had nominal health at sampling but likely had unrecorded immune exposures. The sample comprised PBMCs. The V gene is TRBV11-3, the J gene TRBJ1-1, with 9 bases identical to TRBD1. The clonotype was recovered from a woman in her 40s in good health and CMV-seropositive. The CDR3 is CASSPTGGQAFF. CDR3 nucleotides: TGTGCCAGCAGCCCGACAGGGGGACAAGCTTTCTTT.